Listed below are T cell receptor beta chains from one sample, sequenced in a study of brain T cells in children with intractable seizures. The repertoire was sequenced with immunoSEQ multiplex PCR; TCRdb's copy has only in-frame clones and lacks some. This sample has hundreds of thousands of clones, with approximately 93% found just once. This specimen consisted of peripheral blood, obtained roughly 5 months after surgery. Receptors originate from a boy younger than two with tuberous sclerosis and intractable seizures. Each CDR3 is given with its conserved first and last residue. Fields, in order: J gene, CDR3 length, clone size, D gene, V gene, CDR3 protein, CDR3 DNA. A D gene is named only where the DNA matches it firmly. Expanded clones get a size class; other rows say once, few or many, or leave the size out.

j_gene: TRBJ1-2
len: 11
abundance: -
d_gene: -
v_gene: TRBV9
CDR3aa: CASSATNGYTF
CDR3nt: TGTGCCAGCAGCGCAACCAATGGCTACACCTTC

j_gene: TRBJ2-7
len: 14
abundance: -
d_gene: TRBD2
v_gene: TRBV5-1
CDR3aa: CASSLDSGSYEQYF
CDR3nt: TGCGCCAGCAGCTTGGACAGCGGGAGTTACGAGCAGTACTTC

j_gene: TRBJ1-1
len: 14
abundance: -
d_gene: -
v_gene: TRBV7-2
CDR3aa: CASSLGVMRVRAFF
CDR3nt: TGTGCCAGCAGCTTAGGGGTTATGCGGGTACGGGCTTTCTTT

j_gene: TRBJ2-1
len: 14
abundance: -
d_gene: -
v_gene: TRBV3-1/TRBV3-2
CDR3aa: CASSQDPVYNEQFF
CDR3nt: TGTGCCAGCAGCCAAGATCCGGTCTACAATGAGCAGTTCTTC

j_gene: TRBJ2-4
len: 13
abundance: -
d_gene: -
v_gene: TRBV5-1
CDR3aa: CASSARQATTQYF
CDR3nt: TGCGCCAGCAGCGCCAGACAGGCAACGACGCAGTACTTC

j_gene: TRBJ1-1
len: 11
abundance: once
d_gene: TRBD1
v_gene: TRBV25-1
CDR3aa: CASSRGTEAFF
CDR3nt: TGTGCCAGCAGCAGGGGGACTGAAGCTTTCTTT

j_gene: TRBJ2-5
len: 13
abundance: -
d_gene: -
v_gene: TRBV7-9
CDR3aa: CASSLDPWETQYF
CDR3nt: TGTGCCAGCAGCTTGGACCCCTGGGAGACCCAGTACTTC

j_gene: TRBJ2-1
len: 16
abundance: -
d_gene: -
v_gene: TRBV25-1
CDR3aa: CASSEWEGRGYNEQFF
CDR3nt: TGTGCCAGCAGTGAATGGGAGGGCAGGGGGTACAATGAGCAGTTCTTC

j_gene: TRBJ1-4
len: 14
abundance: -
d_gene: -
v_gene: TRBV7-8
CDR3aa: CASSLSPGEEKLFF
CDR3nt: TGTGCCAGCAGCTTAAGTCCTGGAGAAGAAAAACTGTTTTTT

j_gene: TRBJ2-7
len: 14
abundance: -
d_gene: TRBD1
v_gene: TRBV6-5
CDR3aa: CASSYAQGFHEQYF
CDR3nt: TGTGCCAGCAGTTACGCACAGGGGTTCCACGAGCAGTACTTC

j_gene: TRBJ1-1
len: 14
abundance: -
d_gene: -
v_gene: TRBV6-5
CDR3aa: CASSYDRARTEAFF
CDR3nt: TGTGCCAGCAGTTACGACCGGGCGCGGACTGAAGCTTTCTTT

j_gene: TRBJ1-3
len: 16
abundance: -
d_gene: -
v_gene: TRBV19
CDR3aa: CASSMLTSHSGNTIYF
CDR3nt: TGTGCCAGTAGTATGTTGACGTCTCACTCTGGAAACACCATATATTTT

j_gene: TRBJ2-2
len: 22
abundance: -
d_gene: -
v_gene: TRBV21-1
CDR3aa: CASSKGGRGKLAGEVFAGELFF
CDR3nt: TGTGCCAGCAGCAAAGGGGGTCGGGGGAAGTTAGCGGGAGAAGTTTTCGCCGGGGAGCTGTTTTTT

j_gene: TRBJ1-4
len: 14
abundance: -
d_gene: TRBD1
v_gene: TRBV5-1
CDR3aa: CASSPTGVVEKLFF
CDR3nt: TGCGCCAGCAGCCCAACAGGGGTGGTAGAAAAACTGTTTTTT

j_gene: TRBJ1-5
len: 13
abundance: once
d_gene: -
v_gene: TRBV11-2
CDR3aa: CASSPKVGQPQHF
CDR3nt: TGTGCCAGCAGCCCAAAAGTGGGTCAGCCCCAGCATTTT

j_gene: TRBJ2-2
len: 16
abundance: -
d_gene: -
v_gene: TRBV19
CDR3aa: CASSIIAGPNTGELFF
CDR3nt: TGTGCCAGTAGTATTATAGCAGGCCCGAACACCGGGGAGCTGTTTTTT

j_gene: TRBJ1-2
len: 15
abundance: -
d_gene: TRBD1
v_gene: TRBV4-2
CDR3aa: CASSQDQAGGYGYTF
CDR3nt: TGTGCCAGCAGCCAAGATCAGGCAGGGGGCTATGGCTACACCTTC

j_gene: TRBJ2-2
len: 17
abundance: -
d_gene: TRBD2
v_gene: TRBV3-1/TRBV3-2
CDR3aa: CASSQRSGKTNTGELFF
CDR3nt: TGTGCCAGCAGCCAAAGAAGCGGGAAAACGAACACCGGGGAGCTGTTTTTT

j_gene: TRBJ2-2
len: 13
abundance: -
d_gene: TRBD1
v_gene: TRBV18
CDR3aa: CASSPDRAGELFF
CDR3nt: TGTGCCAGCTCACCGGACAGGGCCGGGGAGCTGTTTTTT

j_gene: TRBJ2-7
len: 14
abundance: once
d_gene: -
v_gene: TRBV7-6
CDR3aa: CASSLATMGTEQYF
CDR3nt: TGTGCCAGCAGCTTAGCGACGATGGGCACCGAGCAGTACTTC

j_gene: TRBJ2-7
len: 15
abundance: once
d_gene: TRBD2
v_gene: TRBV3-1/TRBV3-2
CDR3aa: CASSQAPSGAYEQYF
CDR3nt: TGTGCCAGCAGCCAAGCACCTAGCGGGGCCTACGAGCAGTACTTC

j_gene: TRBJ2-2
len: 16
abundance: -
d_gene: -
v_gene: TRBV11-3
CDR3aa: CATLKVTDSNTGELFF
CDR3nt: TGTGCCACCCTGAAAGTGACAGATTCGAACACCGGGGAGCTGTTTTTT

j_gene: TRBJ1-1
len: 13
abundance: -
d_gene: -
v_gene: TRBV5-1
CDR3aa: CASSLGTNTEAFF
CDR3nt: TGCGCCAGCAGCTTGGGTACGAACACTGAAGCTTTCTTT

j_gene: TRBJ2-6
len: 15
abundance: -
d_gene: -
v_gene: TRBV7-6
CDR3aa: CASSPYSGGANVLTF
CDR3nt: TGTGCCAGCAGCCCTTACTCAGGGGGGGCCAACGTCCTGACTTTC

j_gene: TRBJ1-2
len: 13
abundance: -
d_gene: TRBD1
v_gene: TRBV29-1
CDR3aa: CSATQGTADGYTF
CDR3nt: TGCAGCGCTACACAGGGGACCGCAGATGGCTACACCTTC

j_gene: TRBJ2-1
len: 15
abundance: -
d_gene: TRBD2
v_gene: TRBV20-1
CDR3aa: CSASLPPGLAVEQFF
CDR3nt: TGCAGTGCTAGTTTACCCCCGGGACTAGCGGTAGAGCAGTTCTTC

j_gene: TRBJ1-4
len: 16
abundance: -
d_gene: TRBD1
v_gene: TRBV18
CDR3aa: CASSPQEGARDEKLFF
CDR3nt: TGTGCCAGCTCACCACAAGAGGGGGCGAGGGATGAAAAACTGTTTTTT

j_gene: TRBJ2-5
len: 13
abundance: -
d_gene: TRBD2
v_gene: TRBV27
CDR3aa: CASRLAGGETQYF
CDR3nt: TGTGCCAGCAGACTAGCGGGGGGGGAGACCCAGTACTTC

j_gene: TRBJ2-1
len: 15
abundance: -
d_gene: -
v_gene: TRBV5-4
CDR3aa: CASSLERESYNEQFF
CDR3nt: TGTGCCAGCAGCTTGGAACGGGAGAGCTACAATGAGCAGTTCTTC

j_gene: TRBJ1-2
len: 13
abundance: -
d_gene: TRBD1
v_gene: TRBV6-5
CDR3aa: CASRGDRTYGYTF
CDR3nt: TGTGCCAGCAGGGGGGACAGGACTTATGGCTACACCTTC

j_gene: TRBJ2-7
len: 12
abundance: -
d_gene: -
v_gene: TRBV12-3/TRBV12-4
CDR3aa: CASSPLVGEQYF
CDR3nt: TGTGCCAGCAGTCCACTAGTGGGGGAGCAGTACTTC

j_gene: TRBJ2-2
len: 17
abundance: -
d_gene: -
v_gene: TRBV4-1
CDR3aa: CASSQFVWGTSTGELFF
CDR3nt: TGCGCCAGCAGCCAATTTGTGTGGGGGACGAGCACCGGGGAGCTGTTTTTT

j_gene: TRBJ2-1
len: 16
abundance: -
d_gene: TRBD2
v_gene: TRBV29-1
CDR3aa: CSVNGLAGRDYNEQFF
CDR3nt: TGCAGCGTCAACGGACTAGCGGGACGGGACTACAATGAGCAGTTCTTC

j_gene: TRBJ2-1
len: 19
abundance: -
d_gene: TRBD2
v_gene: TRBV19
CDR3aa: CASSSNRGTSGISVNEQFF
CDR3nt: TGTGCCAGTAGTTCTAACCGAGGGACTAGCGGGATATCGGTGAATGAGCAGTTCTTC

j_gene: TRBJ1-5
len: 13
abundance: once
d_gene: -
v_gene: TRBV4-1
CDR3aa: CASSHPGIQPQHF
CDR3nt: TGCGCCAGCAGCCATCCGGGGATTCAGCCCCAGCATTTT

j_gene: TRBJ1-2
len: 12
abundance: -
d_gene: -
v_gene: TRBV6-2/TRBV6-3
CDR3aa: CASSYGGFGYTF
CDR3nt: TGTGCCAGCAGTTACGGGGGTTTTGGCTACACCTTC

j_gene: TRBJ1-2
len: 12
abundance: once
d_gene: -
v_gene: TRBV2
CDR3aa: CASSGDRYGYTF
CDR3nt: TGTGCCAGCAGTGGCGACCGCTATGGCTACACCTTC